The present entry profiles one T cell receptor (beta chain) with its context. Its antigen is unidentified. This sample is part of a study of response to subunit inactivated influenza vaccine. Study-wide results and caveats: The study's authors posited that every seasonal influenza vaccination enlists few new T cells.

TCRdb independently ran MiXCR on the RT-PCR reads; one entry per CDR3 protein. The sample lists roughly 540,000 distinct CDR3 sequences, roughly 23% seen once, with 2.5% to 3% in the top ten. V was shortened by 4 bases and J by 6 bases, with 11 bases between the two germline ends. Germline V CDR1 and CDR2: ENHRY, SYGVKD. The CDR3 is 13 residues long. The same sample was also studied in work on T cells expressing NK-cell markers. That report adds: Production of TCR beta cDNA relied on 5'RACE template switching with UMIs. Sorted CD3+CD56-NKG2C+, CD3+CD56+NKG2C+ and CD3+CD56+NKG2C- T cells supplied the TCR beta repertoires. These clonotypes also led the CD3+CD56-NKG2C+ fraction in a handful of donors.

The sequence was obtained from a man between 45 and 60 years old who received an inactivated influenza vaccine. The chain uses TRBV10-3 and TRBJ2-3, with D possibly TRBD1 on 5 matching bases. This material consisted of CD4+ T cells sorted from PBMCs, taken roughly 13 days after vaccination. This CDR3 is CAISVQGPDTQYF. CDR3 DNA: TGTGCCATCAGTGTTCAGGGTCCCGATACGCAGTATTTT.